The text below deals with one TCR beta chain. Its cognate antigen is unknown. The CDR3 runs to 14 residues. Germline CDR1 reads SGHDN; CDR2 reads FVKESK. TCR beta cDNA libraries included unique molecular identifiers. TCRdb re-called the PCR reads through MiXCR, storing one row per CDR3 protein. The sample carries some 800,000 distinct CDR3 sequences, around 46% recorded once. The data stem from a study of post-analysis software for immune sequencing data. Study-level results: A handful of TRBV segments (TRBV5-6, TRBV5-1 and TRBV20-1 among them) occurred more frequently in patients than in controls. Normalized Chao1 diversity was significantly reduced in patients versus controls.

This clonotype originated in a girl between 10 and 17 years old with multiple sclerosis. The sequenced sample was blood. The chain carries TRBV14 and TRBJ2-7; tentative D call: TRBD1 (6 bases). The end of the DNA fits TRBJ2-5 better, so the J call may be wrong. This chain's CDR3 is CASSQGGLRATQYF. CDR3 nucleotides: TGTGCCAGCAGCCAAGGGGGGCTTCGGGCGACCCAGTACTTC.